Listed here are 11 T cell receptor beta chains from one sample, sequenced in a study of post-analysis software for immune sequencing data. No antigen has been assigned to these receptors. Whole-study results and caveats: When patients were compared with controls, about 5 TRBV segments were more frequent, TRBV5-6, TRBV5-1 and TRBV20-1 among them.

Prepared TCR beta cDNA libraries contained unique molecular identifiers. TCRdb passed the PCR reads through MiXCR, listing each CDR3 protein once. The data show 600,000 to 750,000 distinct CDR3 sequences, approximately 60% seen once. Material for sequencing was blood. The receptors were gathered from a girl aged 2 to 9 with multiple sclerosis.

In its sample, this clonotype was seen a few times. The J gene is TRBJ2-1, the V gene TRBV10-3; 8 bases line up with TRBD2. Germline V lookup: CDR1 ENHRY, CDR2 SYGVKD. Trimming removed 3 bases from V and 7 bases from J; junction bases left unmatched: 8. The CDR3 runs to 15 residues. The CDR3 here is CAISDFSGGRNEQFF. Here the CDR3 DNA reads TGTGCCATCAGTGACTTCAGCGGGGGAAGGAATGAGCAGTTCTTC.

This chain links TRBV29-1 with TRBJ2-4; D ambiguous. The J call may be incorrect, as the DNA end agrees better with TRBJ2-7. Germline assignment: CDR1 SQVTM and CDR2 ANQGSEA. The CDR3 is made up of 12 amino acids. The CDR3 DNA follows: TGCAGCGTTGAAGAGGGAACTTACGAGCAGTACTTC. This encodes CSVEEGTYEQYF.

V is TRBV10-3 and J is TRBJ2-5; 8 bases match TRBD1. The ends lost 4 bases at V and 11 bases at J; junction bases unmatched: 9. The germline V gene encodes CDR1 ENHRY and CDR2 SYGVKD. The CDR3 has 13 amino acids. CDR3 loop: CAISGGQVGEQYF. The CDR3 DNA reads TGTGCCATCAGTGGGGGACAGGTCGGTGAGCAGTACTTC.

The rearrangement joins TRBV29-1 to TRBJ2-6; 8 nucleotides agree with TRBD2. CDR1 and CDR2 from the germline V gene are SQVTM and ANQGSEA. This CDR3 region has 16 residues. With V trimmed by 4 bases and J by 2 bases, 7 bases remained unmatched. The CDR3 protein is CSVAPHGGAGANVLTF. CDR3 DNA: TGCAGCGTTGCCCCACACGGGGGGGCTGGGGCCAACGTCCTGACTTTC.

The V and J genes are TRBV20-1 and TRBJ2-1; 11 bases are a match to TRBD2. CDR1 is DFQATT, CDR2 SNEGSKA, per germline (reference sequence). Trimming took 0 bases from V and 10 from J; bases not matched to a gene: 8. The CDR3 spans 15 residues. The CDR3 spells CSARDRLAGIEEQFF. As DNA, the CDR3 is TGCAGTGCTAGAGACCGACTAGCGGGGATTGAGGAGCAGTTCTTC.

This clonotype was observed a few times. J is TRBJ1-2 and V is TRBV20-1; possibly TRBD1 for D (6 bases). CDR1 DFQATT and CDR2 SNEGSKA come from the germline V gene (reference sequence). CDR3 length equals 14 residues. V was cut by 2 bases and J by 4 bases, with 14 bases left in between. This chain's CDR3 is CSARSLDRIYGYTF. The CDR3, as DNA: TGCAGTGCTAGATCCCTCGACAGGATCTATGGCTACACCTTC.

This clonotype was counted a few times. The gene calls are TRBV29-1 and TRBJ2-7, with TRBD1 identical over 10 bases. The CDR3 contains 12 residues. The germline V gene encodes CDR1 SQVTM and CDR2 ANQGSEA. The V and J ends lost 4 bases and 5 bases, in that order; junction bases with no gene match: 2. The CDR3 coding sequence is TGCAGCGTTGGACAGGGGGCTGACGAGCAGTACTTC. Its protein is CSVGQGADEQYF.

The chain couples TRBV20-1 to TRBJ1-2, with 7 bases lining up with TRBD1. Germline CDR1 and CDR2: DFQATT and SNEGSKA (reference sequence). There are 13 residues in the CDR3. V was clipped by 6 bases and J by 0 bases; unmatched bases: 4. In DNA, the CDR3 is TGCAGTGCACGGACAGGACCTAACTATGGCTACACCTTC. Translated, it gives CSARTGPNYGYTF.

This chain uses TRBV30 with TRBJ1-1; D unclear. The V end was cut by 2 bases, the J end by 1 base, with 8 bases between. CDR1 and CDR2 from the germline V gene are GTSNPN and SVGIG (reference sequence). This CDR3 has 13 amino acids. CDR3 DNA sequence: TGTGCCTGGAGTAGAGTTACGAACACTGAAGCTTTCTTT. Protein: CAWSRVTNTEAFF.

The chain has TRBV4-2 and TRBJ2-3; D is ambiguous. V lost 0 bases and J 2 bases, leaving 9 bases between the germline ends. Germline assignment: CDR1 LGHNA and CDR2 YNFKEQ. The CDR3 loop spans 15 amino acids. The CDR3 sequence is CASSQDNPSTDTQYF. CDR3 nucleotides: TGTGCCAGCAGCCAAGATAACCCTTCCACAGATACGCAGTATTTT.

This clonotype was seen a few times. This chain links TRBV7-9 with TRBJ1-2, with D perhaps matching TRBD1 (5 bases). Germline-derived CDR1 and CDR2 are SEHNR and FQNEAQ (reference sequence). V was clipped by 4 bases and J by 6 bases, with 12 bases between them. The length of the CDR3 is 13 residues. This CDR3 reads CASSSIQVNGYTF. CDR3 nucleotides: TGTGCCAGCAGCTCCATACAGGTGAATGGCTACACCTTC. Filled out from reference TRBV7-9 and TRBJ1-2, the complete variable domain reads DTGVSQNPRHKITKRGQNVTFRCDPISEHNRLYWYRQTLGQGPEFLTYFQNEAQLEKSRLLSDRFSAERPKGSFSTLEIQRTEQGDSAMYLCASSSIQVNGYTFGSGTRLTVV.